This TCR beta chain stems from a study of blood T cell repertoires in COVID-19. Study at large: Sample material is recorded as cDNA or gDNA derived from T cells, B-cell-depleted T cells, or PBMCs.

Individuals aged roughly 18 to 95 years were recruited from approximately 22 US areas. Researchers sorted participants into cohorts using their self-reported clinical history. The method was immunoSEQ multiplex PCR; TCRdb's version includes in-frame clones alone and lacks a portion of them. Of under 300,000 clones in the sample, approximately 86% were seen once. The J segment lost 5 bases and the V segment lost 4 bases, leaving 12 bases of the junction unmatched. This CDR3 contains 16 residues. Germline V gene data show CDR1 as SGHAT and CDR2 as FQNNGV. The chain is built from TRBV11-2 and TRBJ2-5, with 8 positions matching TRBD2. The sequenced material came from PBMCs or T cells enriched from blood (not recorded which). The source is a woman in her forties with acute COVID-19. In nucleotides, the CDR3 is TGTGCCAGCAGCTCGGAAGCGGGAGCAGGGCCGGAGACCCAGTACTTC. This gives the protein CASSSEAGAGPETQYF. Combining the CDR3 with reference TRBV11-2 and TRBJ2-5 gives the whole variable domain EAGVAQSPRYKIIEKRQSVAFWCNPISGHATLYWYQQILGQGPKLLIQFQNNGVVDDSQLPKDRFSAERLKGVDSTLKIQPAKLEDSAVYLCASSSEAGAGPETQYFGPGTRLLVL.